The rows below give T cell receptor beta chains drawn from one sample of a study of shared clonotypes between healthy human individuals. Profiling relied on immunoSEQ multiplex PCR, and the TCRdb table lists in-frame clones only, not all of them. The top ten clones hold approximately 1.8% of a sample with about 710,000 clones, approximately 77% of them seen once. The sequenced material came from memory CD4+ T cells sorted from blood. The source of these receptors is a woman in her twenties or thirties in good health. The CDR3 runs from the conserved cysteine through the conserved F or W. The D gene is left open where the match is weak. A row's size may be missing; if present it is once, few, many or a size class.

abundance	j_gene	d_gene	v_gene	CDR3aa	CDR3nt
NA	TRBJ1-5	NA	TRBV19	CASSMLDRDNQPQHF	TGTGCCAGTAGTATGCTGGACAGAGACAATCAGCCCCAGCATTTT
NA	TRBJ1-4	NA	TRBV28	CASSLTEGHEKLFF	TGTGCCAGCAGTTTAACAGAGGGGCATGAAAAACTGTTTTTT
NA	TRBJ2-1	TRBD2	TRBV28	CASSSPLAGNYNEQFF	TGTGCCAGCAGTAGCCCACTAGCGGGGAATTACAATGAGCAGTTCTTC
once	TRBJ2-3	NA	TRBV6-5	CASSWTARHTDTQYF	TGTGCCAGCAGTTGGACTGCCAGGCACACAGATACGCAGTATTTT
NA	TRBJ2-1	NA	TRBV14	CASSHLALSSYNEQFF	TGTGCCAGCAGCCACCTAGCCCTAAGCTCCTACAATGAGCAGTTCTTC
NA	TRBJ2-1	TRBD2	TRBV11-2	CASSLAPLGAGGGEQFF	TGTGCCAGCAGCTTAGCCCCCCTAGGAGCGGGAGGGGGAGAGCAGTTCTTC
NA	TRBJ1-1	TRBD1	TRBV4-1	CASSQMTGAIGTEAFF	TGCGCCAGCAGCCAGATGACAGGGGCCATTGGTACTGAAGCTTTCTTT
once	TRBJ1-5	NA	TRBV6-5	CASTIQGNQPQHF	TGTGCCAGCACCATCCAGGGAAATCAGCCCCAGCATTTT
NA	TRBJ2-2	NA	TRBV11-2	CASTPREGSPGELFF	TGTGCCAGCACCCCCCGCGAGGGGAGCCCCGGGGAGCTGTTTTTT
NA	TRBJ1-1	TRBD1	TRBV4-2	CASSQVRTGNAEAFF	TGTGCCAGCAGCCAAGTGAGGACAGGGAATGCTGAAGCTTTCTTT
few	TRBJ2-7	TRBD1	TRBV6-1	CASDRTGVDEQYF	TGTGCCAGCGACCGGACAGGGGTCGACGAGCAGTACTTC
few	TRBJ2-1	NA	TRBV30	CAWSVDSQPYNEQFF	TGTGCCTGGAGTGTCGACAGCCAACCCTACAATGAGCAGTTCTTC
NA	TRBJ2-7	NA	TRBV29-1	CSVETGAGSYEQYF	TGCAGCGTTGAAACGGGGGCAGGCAGCTACGAGCAGTACTTC
NA	TRBJ2-5	NA	TRBV5-1	CASSLSETQYF	TGCGCCAGCAGCTTATCGGAGACCCAGTACTTC
NA	TRBJ1-1	NA	TRBV2	CASSAEGPVQTEAFF	TGTGCCAGCAGTGCGGAGGGACCTGTTCAAACTGAAGCTTTCTTT
few	TRBJ1-2	NA	TRBV10-3	CAISEAEGNGYTF	TGTGCCATCAGTGAGGCCGAGGGGAATGGCTACACCTTC
NA	TRBJ1-2	NA	TRBV7-2	CASSPDRYYGYTF	TGTGCCAGCAGCCCTGACAGGTACTATGGCTACACCTTC
NA	TRBJ1-2	NA	TRBV28	CASRTAGGLYGYTF	TGTGCCAGCAGAACAGCGGGGGGGCTTTATGGCTACACCTTC
NA	TRBJ2-1	NA	TRBV14	CASSDQGYNEQFF	TGTGCCAGCAGCGACCAGGGATACAATGAGCAGTTCTTC
once	TRBJ1-5	NA	TRBV15	CATSRGAVLSNQPQHF	TGTGCCACCAGCAGAGGGGCCGTTCTTAGCAATCAGCCCCAGCATTTT
NA	TRBJ2-1	NA	TRBV9	CASSVAARDNKGEQFF	TGTGCCAGCAGCGTAGCTGCCAGGGATAATAAGGGTGAGCAGTTCTTC
once	TRBJ2-1	NA	TRBV7-9	CASSLTQGQQFF	TGTGCCAGCAGCTTAACACAGGGACAGCAGTTCTTC
NA	TRBJ1-3	TRBD1	TRBV6-5	CASSGDRYSGNTIYF	TGTGCCAGCAGTGGGGACAGGTACTCTGGAAACACCATATATTTT
NA	TRBJ1-2	TRBD1	TRBV10-3	CAISESKGWTGGYGYTF	TGTGCCATCAGTGAAAGTAAGGGCTGGACAGGGGGATATGGCTACACCTTC
NA	TRBJ2-1	NA	TRBV6-5	CASSYSHSRDEQFF	TGTGCCAGCAGTTACTCTCACAGCCGGGACGAGCAGTTCTTC
NA	TRBJ2-1	NA	TRBV6-1	CASSSPGRTGEQFF	TGTGCCAGCAGTTCTCCCGGCAGAACCGGTGAGCAGTTCTTC
NA	TRBJ2-1	NA	TRBV6-5	CASSYGLYNEQFF	TGTGCCAGCAGTTACGGTCTCTACAATGAGCAGTTCTTC
once	TRBJ2-3	TRBD2	TRBV2	CASTNIEGGHTDTQYF	TGTGCCAGCACCAATATCGAGGGAGGGCACACAGATACGCAGTATTTT
NA	TRBJ2-2	TRBD1	TRBV11-1	CASRRRTGNTGELFF	TGTGCCAGCAGGCGGAGGACAGGGAACACCGGGGAGCTGTTTTTT
NA	TRBJ1-1	NA	TRBV5-1	CASSNGHSNTEAFF	TGCGCCAGCAGCAATGGACATTCGAACACTGAAGCTTTCTTT
NA	TRBJ1-4	TRBD1	TRBV5-1	CASSPRQGKNEKLFF	TGCGCCAGCAGCCCCAGACAGGGGAAGAATGAAAAACTGTTTTTT
few	TRBJ1-3	NA	TRBV27	CASSLYSGNTIYF	TGTGCCAGCAGTTTGTACTCTGGAAACACCATATATTTT
NA	TRBJ2-3	TRBD2	TRBV7-8	CASSPRLAGGTDTQYF	TGTGCCAGCAGCCCGCGACTAGCGGGAGGAACAGATACGCAGTATTTT
NA	TRBJ2-3	NA	TRBV10-3	CAISDSTDTQYF	TGTGCCATCAGTGACTCCACAGATACGCAGTATTTT
few	TRBJ1-2	NA	TRBV19	CASSIGYTF	TGTGCCAGTTCGATTGGCTACACCTTC
once	TRBJ2-7	NA	TRBV30	CAGRRGNSYEQYF	TGTGCCGGGAGGCGGGGAAACTCCTACGAGCAGTACTTC
NA	TRBJ2-1	TRBD2	TRBV25-1	CASRGGLAGFNEQFF	TGTGCCAGCAGGGGGGGACTAGCGGGATTCAATGAGCAGTTCTTC
NA	TRBJ1-1	NA	TRBV7-9	CASSLSMNTEAFF	TGTGCCAGCAGCTTAAGCATGAACACTGAAGCTTTCTTT
NA	TRBJ1-2	NA	TRBV13	CASSLRGSYGYTF	TGTGCCAGCAGCTTAAGGGGCTCGTATGGCTACACCTTC
NA	TRBJ2-1	NA	TRBV19	CASSIAAGSYNEQFF	TGTGCCAGTAGTATCGCGGCCGGCTCCTACAATGAGCAGTTCTTC
few	TRBJ1-1	NA	TRBV18	CASSLNRDAVEAFF	TGTGCCAGCTCACTGAACCGGGACGCCGTGGAAGCTTTCTTT
once	TRBJ1-5	NA	TRBV5-1	CASSPGQEGFQPQHF	TGCGCCAGCAGCCCGGGACAAGAGGGTTTTCAGCCCCAGCATTTT
NA	TRBJ1-2	NA	TRBV18	CASSPRAQGEFGYTF	TGTGCCAGCTCACCACGGGCGCAGGGAGAATTTGGCTACACCTTC
NA	TRBJ2-1	NA	TRBV5-4	CASREGQHNEQFF	TGTGCCAGCAGGGAGGGACAGCACAATGAGCAGTTCTTC